This T cell receptor (beta chain) was documented in a study of blood T cell repertoires in COVID-19. The CDR3 has 16 amino acids. Germline V gene data show CDR1 as MNHNY and CDR2 as SVGAGI (reference sequence). The ends were cut back, 8 bases at V and 6 bases at J, with 24 bases in the middle. Repertoires were generated with immunoSEQ multiplex PCR, while TCRdb's copy carries only in-frame clones and drops some. The sample holds some 390,000 clones, around 87% seen once. The sequencing input was peripheral blood. The chain carries TRBV6-6 and TRBJ2-3; TRBD2 might be the D (6 bases). The clonotype originates from a woman aged 55-70 years with COVID-19, enrolled during active disease. The CDR3 spells CASGTTSLSNGDTQYF. The CDR3 DNA sequence: TGTGCCAGCGGAACCACTAGCCTAAGCAACGGGGATACGCAGTATTTT.